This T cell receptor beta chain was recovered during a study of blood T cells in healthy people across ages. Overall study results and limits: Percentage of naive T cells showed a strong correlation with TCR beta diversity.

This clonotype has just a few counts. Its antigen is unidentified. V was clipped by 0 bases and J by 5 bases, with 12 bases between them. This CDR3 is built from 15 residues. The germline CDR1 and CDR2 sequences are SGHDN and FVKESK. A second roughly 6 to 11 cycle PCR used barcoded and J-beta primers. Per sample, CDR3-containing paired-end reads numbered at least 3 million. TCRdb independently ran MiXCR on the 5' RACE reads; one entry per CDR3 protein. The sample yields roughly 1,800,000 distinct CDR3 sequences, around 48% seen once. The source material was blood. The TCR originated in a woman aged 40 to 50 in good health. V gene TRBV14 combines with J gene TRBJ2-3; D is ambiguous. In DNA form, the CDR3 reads TGTGCCAGCAGCCAAGAGCTACGTTACCAAGATACGCAGTATTTT. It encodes CASSQELRYQDTQYF.